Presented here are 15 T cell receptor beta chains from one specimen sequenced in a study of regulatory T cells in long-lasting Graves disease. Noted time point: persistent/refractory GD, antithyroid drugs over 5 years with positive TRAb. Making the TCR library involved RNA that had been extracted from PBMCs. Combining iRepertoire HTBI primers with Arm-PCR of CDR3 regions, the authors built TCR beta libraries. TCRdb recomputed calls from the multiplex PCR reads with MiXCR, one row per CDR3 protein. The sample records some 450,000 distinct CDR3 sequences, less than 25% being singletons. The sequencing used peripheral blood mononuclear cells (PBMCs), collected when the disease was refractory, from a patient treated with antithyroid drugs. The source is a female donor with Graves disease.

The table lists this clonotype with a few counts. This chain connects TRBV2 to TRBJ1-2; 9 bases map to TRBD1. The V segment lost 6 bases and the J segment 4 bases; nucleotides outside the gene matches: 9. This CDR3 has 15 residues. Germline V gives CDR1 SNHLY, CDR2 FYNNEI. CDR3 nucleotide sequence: TGTGCCAGCAGGGTATACAGGGGGCGGATCTATGGCTACACCTTC. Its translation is CASRVYRGRIYGYTF.

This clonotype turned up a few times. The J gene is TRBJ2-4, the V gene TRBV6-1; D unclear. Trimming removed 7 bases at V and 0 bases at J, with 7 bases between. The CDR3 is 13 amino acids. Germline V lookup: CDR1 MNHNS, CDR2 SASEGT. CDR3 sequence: CASTQIAKNIQYF. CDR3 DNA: TGTGCCAGCACCCAGATAGCCAAAAACATTCAGTACTTC.

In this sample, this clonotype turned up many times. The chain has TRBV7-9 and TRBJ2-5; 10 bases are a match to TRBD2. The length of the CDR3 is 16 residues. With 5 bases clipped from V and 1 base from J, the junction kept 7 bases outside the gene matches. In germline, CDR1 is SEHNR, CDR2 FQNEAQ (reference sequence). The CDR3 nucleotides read TGTGCCAGCAGCCACCGGACTAGCGGCCTCCAAGAGACCCAGTACTTC. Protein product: CASSHRTSGLQETQYF.

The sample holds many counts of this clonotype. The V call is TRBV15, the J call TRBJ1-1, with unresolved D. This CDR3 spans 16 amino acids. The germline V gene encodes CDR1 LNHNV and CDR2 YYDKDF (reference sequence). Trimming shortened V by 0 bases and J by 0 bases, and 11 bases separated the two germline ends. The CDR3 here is CATSREIARVNTEAFF. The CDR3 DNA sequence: TGTGCCACCAGCAGAGAAATTGCTAGAGTGAACACTGAAGCTTTCTTT.

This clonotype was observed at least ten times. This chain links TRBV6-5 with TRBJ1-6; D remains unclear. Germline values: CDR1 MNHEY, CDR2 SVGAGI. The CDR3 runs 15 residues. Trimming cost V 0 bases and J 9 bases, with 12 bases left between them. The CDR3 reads CASSYSLDRGSPLHF. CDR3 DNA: TGTGCCAGCAGTTACTCGTTGGACCGGGGTTCACCCCTCCACTTT.

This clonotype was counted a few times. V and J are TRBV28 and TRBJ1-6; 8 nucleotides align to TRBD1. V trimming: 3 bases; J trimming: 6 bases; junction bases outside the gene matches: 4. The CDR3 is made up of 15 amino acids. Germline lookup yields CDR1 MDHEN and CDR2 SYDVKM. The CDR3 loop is CASSFPGQGNSPLHF. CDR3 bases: TGTGCCAGCAGTTTCCCCGGACAGGGTAATTCACCCCTCCACTTT.

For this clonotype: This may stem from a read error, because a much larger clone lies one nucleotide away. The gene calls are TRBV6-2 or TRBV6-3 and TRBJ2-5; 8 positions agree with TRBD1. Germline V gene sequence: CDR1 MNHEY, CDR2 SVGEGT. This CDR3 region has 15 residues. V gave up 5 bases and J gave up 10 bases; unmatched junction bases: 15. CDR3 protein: CASSPRGQGDLVQYF. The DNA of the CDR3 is TGTGCCAGCAGTCCCCGAGGACAGGGAGATTTGGTCCAGTACTTC.

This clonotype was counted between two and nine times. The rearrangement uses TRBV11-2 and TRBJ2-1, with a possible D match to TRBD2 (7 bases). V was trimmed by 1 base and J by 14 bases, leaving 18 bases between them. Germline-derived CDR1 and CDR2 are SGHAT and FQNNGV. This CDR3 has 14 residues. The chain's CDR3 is CASSLGGHSGGKFF. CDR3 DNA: TGTGCCAGCAGCTTAGGGGGACATTCGGGGGGAAAGTTCTTC.

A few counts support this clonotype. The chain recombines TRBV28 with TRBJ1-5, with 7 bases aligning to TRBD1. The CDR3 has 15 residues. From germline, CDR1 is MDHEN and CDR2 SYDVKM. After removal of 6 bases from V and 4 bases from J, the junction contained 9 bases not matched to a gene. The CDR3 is CASRMGQTLNQPQHF. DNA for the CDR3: TGTGCCAGCAGGATGGGACAGACCCTTAATCAGCCCCAGCATTTT.

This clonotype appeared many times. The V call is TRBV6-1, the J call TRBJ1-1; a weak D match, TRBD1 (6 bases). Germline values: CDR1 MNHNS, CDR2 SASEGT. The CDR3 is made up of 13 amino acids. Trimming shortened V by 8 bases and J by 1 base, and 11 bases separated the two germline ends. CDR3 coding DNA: TGTGCCAGCGGTACAGGGAGGAACACTGAAGCTTTCTTT. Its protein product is CASGTGRNTEAFF.

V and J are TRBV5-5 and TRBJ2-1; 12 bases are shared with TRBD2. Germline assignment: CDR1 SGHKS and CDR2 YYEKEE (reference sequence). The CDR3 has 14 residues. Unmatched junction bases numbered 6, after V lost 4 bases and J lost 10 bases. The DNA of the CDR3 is TGTGCCAGCAGCACGACTAGCGGGGGTCTAGAGCAGTTCTTC. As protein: CASSTTSGGLEQFF.

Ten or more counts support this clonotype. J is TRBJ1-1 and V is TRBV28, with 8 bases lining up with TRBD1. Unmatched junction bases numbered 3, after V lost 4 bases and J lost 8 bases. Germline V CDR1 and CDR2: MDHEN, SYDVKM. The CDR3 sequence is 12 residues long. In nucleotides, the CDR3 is TGTGCCAGCAGTTATAGACAGGGGGAAGCTTTCTTT. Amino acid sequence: CASSYRQGEAFF.

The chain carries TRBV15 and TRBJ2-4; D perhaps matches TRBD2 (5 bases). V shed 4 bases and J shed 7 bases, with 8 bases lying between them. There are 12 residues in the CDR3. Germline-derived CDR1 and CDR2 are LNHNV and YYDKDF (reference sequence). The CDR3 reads CATSTGENIQYF. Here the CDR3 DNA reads TGTGCCACCAGCACCGGGGAGAACATTCAGTACTTC. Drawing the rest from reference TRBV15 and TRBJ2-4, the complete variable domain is DAMVIQNPRYQVTQFGKPVTLSCSQTLNHNVMYWYQQKSSQAPKLLFHYYDKDFNNEADTPDNFQSRRPNTSFCFLDIRSPGLGDTAMYLCATSTGENIQYFGAGTRLSVL.

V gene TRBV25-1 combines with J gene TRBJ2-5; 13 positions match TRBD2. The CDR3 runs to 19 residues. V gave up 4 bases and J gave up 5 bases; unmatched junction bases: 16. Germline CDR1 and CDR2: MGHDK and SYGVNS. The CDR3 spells CASSVIEFTSGRGEETQYF. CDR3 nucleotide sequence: TGTGCCAGCAGTGTGATTGAATTTACTAGCGGGAGGGGAGAGGAGACCCAGTACTTC.

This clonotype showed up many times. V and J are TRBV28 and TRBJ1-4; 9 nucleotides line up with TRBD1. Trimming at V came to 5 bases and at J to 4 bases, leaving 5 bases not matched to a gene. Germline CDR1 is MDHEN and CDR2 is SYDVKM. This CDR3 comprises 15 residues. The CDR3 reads CASSTPDRGNEKLFF. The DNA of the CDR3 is TGTGCCAGCAGTACCCCGGACAGGGGTAATGAAAAACTGTTTTTT.